Each of the 10 T cell receptor beta chains below was sequenced from the same sample in a study of T cell changes during pregnancy in multiple sclerosis. The data were produced by immunoSEQ multiplex PCR, yet TCRdb's version contains in-frame clones alone and is incomplete. The sample consists of about 30,000 clones, 90% of them appearing once. The specimen comprised CD8+ T cells from peripheral blood mononuclear cells, sampled in the second trimester of pregnancy. Source of these receptors: a female donor with multiple sclerosis, enrolled in a pregnancy study.

The chain employs TRBV6-6 and TRBJ2-7, with TRBD2 matching 7 bases. The J segment lost 3 bases and the V segment lost 5 bases, leaving 7 bases of the junction unmatched. The CDR3 covers 14 residues. The germline gives CDR1 MNHNY, CDR2 SVGAGI (reference sequence). Written as DNA, the CDR3 is TGTGCCAGCAGTCAAGCGGGAATCATCTACGAGCAGTACTTC. The encoded protein is CASSQAGIIYEQYF.

The genes are TRBV2 and TRBJ2-7; D is possibly TRBD2 (5 bases). The CDR3 is made up of 15 amino acids. The germline gives CDR1 SNHLY, CDR2 FYNNEI. Trimming took off 4 bases at V and 2 bases at J, with 15 bases between the two ends. CDR3 sequence: CASSAPEGFTYEQYF. The CDR3 DNA is TGTGCCAGCAGTGCTCCCGAGGGATTCACCTACGAGCAGTACTTC.

The V and J genes are TRBV5-1 and TRBJ2-7, with 9 bases lining up with TRBD1. V was clipped by 8 bases and J by 0 bases; unmatched bases: 3. This CDR3 is 13 amino acids long. From germline, CDR1 is SGHRS and CDR2 YFSETQ. This chain's CDR3 is CASRQGVSYEQYF. In DNA, the CDR3 is TGCGCCAGTCGACAGGGGGTCTCCTACGAGCAGTACTTC.

The CDR3 loop reads CASSITTTADTQYF. The DNA for the CDR3 is TGTGCCAGCAGCATCACGACTACGGCAGATACGCAGTATTTT. V and J are TRBV5-4 and TRBJ2-3; tentatively, D is TRBD2 (5 bases). Between the trimmed V and J ends, which lost 4 bases and 4 bases, there was a span of 13 bases. This CDR3 is built from 14 residues. Germline CDR1 reads SGHNT; CDR2 reads YYREEE (reference sequence).

The chain couples TRBV15 to TRBJ2-7, with 10 positions matching TRBD2. The V and J ends lost 4 bases and 9 bases, in that order; junction bases with no gene match: 9. The CDR3 contains 14 residues. Germline V lookup: CDR1 LNHNV, CDR2 YYDKDF (reference sequence). The CDR3 DNA sequence: TGTGCCACCAGCATGGCTAGCGGGAGTTATTGGCAGTACTTC. Translated: CATSMASGSYWQYF.

The rearrangement uses TRBV15 and TRBJ2-1, with a weak D call TRBD2 (5 bases). Trimming stripped 0 bases from V and 4 bases from J, with 13 bases between. The V gene's germline CDR1 is LNHNV and CDR2 YYDKDF (reference sequence). CDR3 length equals 16 residues. For the CDR3, the DNA is TGTGCCACCAGCAGAGATGGGAGCGGAGATTACAATGAGCAGTTCTTC. Amino acids: CATSRDGSGDYNEQFF.

This clone is a singleton in its sample. The chain uses TRBV14 and TRBJ2-7; 9 bases are shared with TRBD2. Germline assignment: CDR1 SGHDN and CDR2 FVKESK. The trim removed 5 bases at V and 5 bases at J, leaving 7 bases unmatched. The CDR3 length is 14 residues. The CDR3: CASSVAGDQNEQYF. CDR3 DNA sequence: TGTGCCAGCAGCGTAGCGGGAGACCAGAACGAGCAGTACTTC.

The chain joins TRBV5-6 to TRBJ2-1; 11 bases are a match to TRBD2. The V and J ends lost 3 bases and 8 bases, in that order; junction bases with no gene match: 10. Per the germline V gene, CDR1 is SGHDT and CDR2 is YYEEEE. CDR3 length equals 16 residues. The CDR3 loop reads CASSSMTGLAVYEQFF. CDR3 sequence (DNA): TGTGCCAGCAGCTCAATGACGGGACTAGCGGTCTATGAGCAGTTCTTC.

The sample holds one count of this clone. The rearrangement uses TRBV19 and TRBJ1-5; perhaps TRBD1 as D (6 bases). Germline-derived CDR1 and CDR2 are LNHDA and SQIVND (reference sequence). This CDR3 contains 13 residues. Trimming took off 7 bases at V and 5 bases at J, with 12 bases between the two ends. The CDR3 nucleotides are TGTGCCAGTAAGGACAGAAATTATCAGCCCCAGCATTTT. Amino acids: CASKDRNYQPQHF.

The gene calls are TRBV6-5 and TRBJ2-1; unclear D gene. Germline assignment: CDR1 MNHEY and CDR2 SVGAGI. V dropped 5 bases and J dropped 5 bases, with 13 bases sitting between them. CDR3 length: 14 amino acids. The CDR3 nucleotides are TGTGCCAGCAGTCCGGTGGTGTCCGACAATGAGCAGTTCTTC. Encoded protein: CASSPVVSDNEQFF.